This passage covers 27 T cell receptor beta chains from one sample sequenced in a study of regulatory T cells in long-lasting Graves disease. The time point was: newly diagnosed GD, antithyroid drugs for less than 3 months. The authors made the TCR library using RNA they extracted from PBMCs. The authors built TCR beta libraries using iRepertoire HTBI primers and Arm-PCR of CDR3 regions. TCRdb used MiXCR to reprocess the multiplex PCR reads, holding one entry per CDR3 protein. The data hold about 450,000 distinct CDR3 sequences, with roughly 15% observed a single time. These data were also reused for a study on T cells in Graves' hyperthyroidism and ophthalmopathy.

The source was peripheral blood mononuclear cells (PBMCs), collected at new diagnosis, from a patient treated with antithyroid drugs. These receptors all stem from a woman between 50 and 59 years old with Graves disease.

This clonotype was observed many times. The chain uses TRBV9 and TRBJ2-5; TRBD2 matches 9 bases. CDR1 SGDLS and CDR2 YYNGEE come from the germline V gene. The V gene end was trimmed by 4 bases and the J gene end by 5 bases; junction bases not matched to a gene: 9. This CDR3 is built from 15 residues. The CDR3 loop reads CASSSGGGRDETQYF. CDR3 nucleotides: TGTGCCAGCAGCTCCGGTGGCGGGAGGGATGAGACCCAGTACTTC.

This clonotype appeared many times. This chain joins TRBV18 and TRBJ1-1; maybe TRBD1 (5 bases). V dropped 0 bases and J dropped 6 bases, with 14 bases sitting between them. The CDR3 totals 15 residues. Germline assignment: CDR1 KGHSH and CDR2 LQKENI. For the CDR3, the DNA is TGTGCCAGCTCACCACCGTCTCTAAGGGACTCTGAAGCTTTCTTT. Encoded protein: CASSPPSLRDSEAFF.

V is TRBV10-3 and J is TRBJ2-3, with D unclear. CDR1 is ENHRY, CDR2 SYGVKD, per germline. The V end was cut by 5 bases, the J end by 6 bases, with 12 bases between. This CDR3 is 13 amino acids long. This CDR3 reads CAISPPLTDTQYF. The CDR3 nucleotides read TGTGCCATCAGTCCCCCTCTGACTGATACGCAGTATTTT.

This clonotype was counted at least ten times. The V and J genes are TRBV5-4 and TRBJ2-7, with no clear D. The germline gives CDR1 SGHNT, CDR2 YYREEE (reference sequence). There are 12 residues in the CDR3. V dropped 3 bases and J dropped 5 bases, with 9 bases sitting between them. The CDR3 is CASSWDENEQYF. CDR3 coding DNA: TGTGCCAGCAGCTGGGATGAAAACGAGCAGTACTTC.

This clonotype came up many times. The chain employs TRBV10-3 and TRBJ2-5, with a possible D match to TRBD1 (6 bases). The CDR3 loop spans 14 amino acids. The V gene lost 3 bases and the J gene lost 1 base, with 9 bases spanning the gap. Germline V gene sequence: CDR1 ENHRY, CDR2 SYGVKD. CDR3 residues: CAISDRGGQETQYF. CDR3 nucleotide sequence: TGTGCCATCAGTGACCGAGGGGGCCAAGAGACCCAGTACTTC.

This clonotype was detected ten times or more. CDR3 residues: CASSEDEQYF. For the CDR3, the DNA is TGTGCCAGCAGTGAGGACGAGCAGTACTTC. V is TRBV2 and J is TRBJ2-7; D is undetermined. V was trimmed by 3 bases and J by 5 bases, leaving 2 bases between them. The CDR3 contains 10 residues. Germline assignment: CDR1 SNHLY and CDR2 FYNNEI.

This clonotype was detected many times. For the CDR3, the DNA is TGTGCCAGCAGCAACAGGGGGGGGTCCTACAATGAGCAGTTCTTC. This translates into CASSNRGGSYNEQFF. The V call is TRBV5-5, the J call TRBJ2-1, with D possibly TRBD1 on 8 matching bases. Germline CDR1 SGHKS, CDR2 YYEKEE (reference sequence). CDR3 length equals 15 residues. V was clipped by 4 bases and J by 1 base, with 12 bases between them. Drawing the rest from reference TRBV5-5 and TRBJ2-1, the complete variable domain is DAGVTQSPTHLIKTRGQQVTLRCSPISGHKSVSWYQQVLGQGPQFIFQYYEKEERGRGNFPDRFSARQFPNYSSELNVNALLLGDSALYLCASSNRGGSYNEQFFGPGTRLTVL.

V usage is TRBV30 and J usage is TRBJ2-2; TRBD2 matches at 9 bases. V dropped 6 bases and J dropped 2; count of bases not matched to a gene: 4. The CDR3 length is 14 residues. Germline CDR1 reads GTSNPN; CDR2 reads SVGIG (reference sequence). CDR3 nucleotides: TGTGCCTGTTATAGCGGGAGTAACACCGGGGAGCTGTTTTTT. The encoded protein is CACYSGSNTGELFF.

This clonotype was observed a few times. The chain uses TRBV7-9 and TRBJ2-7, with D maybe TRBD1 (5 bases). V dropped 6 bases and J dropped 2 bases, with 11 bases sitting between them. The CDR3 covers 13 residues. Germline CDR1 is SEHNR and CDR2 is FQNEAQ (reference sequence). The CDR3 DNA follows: TGTGCCAGCAGAGGGGCAGGGCCCTACGAGCAGTACTTC. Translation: CASRGAGPYEQYF.

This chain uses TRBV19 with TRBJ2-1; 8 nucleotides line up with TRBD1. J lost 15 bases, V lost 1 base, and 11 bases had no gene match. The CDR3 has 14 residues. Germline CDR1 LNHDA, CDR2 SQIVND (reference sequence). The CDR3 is CASSIAPGTGLGFF. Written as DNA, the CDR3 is TGTGCCAGTAGTATAGCCCCTGGGACAGGTCTTGGGTTCTTC.

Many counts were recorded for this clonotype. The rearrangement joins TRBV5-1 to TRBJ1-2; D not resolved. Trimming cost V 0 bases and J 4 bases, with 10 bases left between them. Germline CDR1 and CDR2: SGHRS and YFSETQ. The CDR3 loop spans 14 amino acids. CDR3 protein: CASSLAMEGYGYTF. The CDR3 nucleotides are TGCGCCAGCAGCTTGGCCATGGAGGGCTATGGCTACACCTTC.

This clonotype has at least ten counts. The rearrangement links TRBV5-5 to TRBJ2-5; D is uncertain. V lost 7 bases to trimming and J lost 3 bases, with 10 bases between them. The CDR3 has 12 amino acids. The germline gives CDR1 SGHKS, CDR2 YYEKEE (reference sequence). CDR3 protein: CASFHWEETQYF. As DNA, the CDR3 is TGTGCCAGCTTCCACTGGGAAGAGACCCAGTACTTC.

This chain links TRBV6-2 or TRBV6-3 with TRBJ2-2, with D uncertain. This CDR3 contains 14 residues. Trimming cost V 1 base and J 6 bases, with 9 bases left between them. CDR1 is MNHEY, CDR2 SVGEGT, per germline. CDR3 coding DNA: TGTGCCAGCAGTTACTGGGGTCGCGCCGGGGAGCTGTTTTTT. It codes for CASSYWGRAGELFF.

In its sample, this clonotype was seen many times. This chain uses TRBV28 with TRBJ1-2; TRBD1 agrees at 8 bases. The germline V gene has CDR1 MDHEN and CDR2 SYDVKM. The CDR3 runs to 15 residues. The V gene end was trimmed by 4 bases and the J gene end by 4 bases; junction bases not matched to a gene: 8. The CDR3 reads CASSSQGAGLYGYTF. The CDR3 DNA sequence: TGTGCCAGCAGTTCTCAGGGGGCGGGCCTCTATGGCTACACCTTC.

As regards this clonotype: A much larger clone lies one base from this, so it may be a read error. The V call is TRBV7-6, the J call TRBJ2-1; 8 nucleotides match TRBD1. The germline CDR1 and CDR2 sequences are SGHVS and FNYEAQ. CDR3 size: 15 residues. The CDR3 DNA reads TGTGCCAGCAACTTAACGGGACAGGTTACCTACGAGCAGTTCTTC. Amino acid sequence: CASNLTGQVTYEQFF.

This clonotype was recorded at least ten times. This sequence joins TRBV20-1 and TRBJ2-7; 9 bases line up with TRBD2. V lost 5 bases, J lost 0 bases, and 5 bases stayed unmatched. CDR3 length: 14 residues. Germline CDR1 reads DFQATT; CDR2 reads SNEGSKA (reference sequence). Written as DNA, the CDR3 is TGCAGTGCTCCCGGGACTAGCACCTCCTACGAGCAGTACTTC. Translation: CSAPGTSTSYEQYF.

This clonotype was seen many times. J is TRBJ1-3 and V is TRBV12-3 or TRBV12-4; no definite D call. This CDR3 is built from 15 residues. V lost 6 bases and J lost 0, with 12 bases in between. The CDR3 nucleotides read TGTGCCAGCAGAGGATCTGCCTTCTCTGGAAACACCATATATTTT. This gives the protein CASRGSAFSGNTIYF.

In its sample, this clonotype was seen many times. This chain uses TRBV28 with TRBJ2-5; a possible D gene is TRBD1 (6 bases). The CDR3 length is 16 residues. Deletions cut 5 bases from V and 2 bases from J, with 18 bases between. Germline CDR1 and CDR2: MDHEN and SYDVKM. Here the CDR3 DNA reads TGTGCCAGCAGTCCAACAGGGAGAGGGGCGCAAGAGACCCAGTACTTC. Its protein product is CASSPTGRGAQETQYF.

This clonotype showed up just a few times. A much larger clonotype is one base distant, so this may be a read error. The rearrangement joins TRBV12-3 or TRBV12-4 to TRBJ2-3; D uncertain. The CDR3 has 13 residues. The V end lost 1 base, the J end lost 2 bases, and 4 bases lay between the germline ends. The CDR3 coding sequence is TGTGCCAGCAGTTTAGGGATCACAGATACGCAGTATTTT. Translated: CASSLGITDTQYF.

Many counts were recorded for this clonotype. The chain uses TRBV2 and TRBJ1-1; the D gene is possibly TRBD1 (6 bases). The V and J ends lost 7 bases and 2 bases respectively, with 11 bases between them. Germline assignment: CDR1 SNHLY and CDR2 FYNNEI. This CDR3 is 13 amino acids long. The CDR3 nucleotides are TGTGCCAGCACACAGGGTTTAAACACTGAAGCTTTCTTT. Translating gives CASTQGLNTEAFF.

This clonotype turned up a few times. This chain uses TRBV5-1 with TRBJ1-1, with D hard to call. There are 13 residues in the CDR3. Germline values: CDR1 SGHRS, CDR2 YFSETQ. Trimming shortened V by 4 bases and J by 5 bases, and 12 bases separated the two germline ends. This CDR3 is CASSDLGRTEAFF. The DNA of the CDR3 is TGCGCCAGCAGCGATTTGGGTAGAACTGAAGCTTTCTTT.

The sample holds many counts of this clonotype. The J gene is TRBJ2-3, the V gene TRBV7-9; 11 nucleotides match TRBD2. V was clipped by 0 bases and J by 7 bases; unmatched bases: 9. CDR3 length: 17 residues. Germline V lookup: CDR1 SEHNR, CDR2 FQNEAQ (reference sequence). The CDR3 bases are TGTGCCAGCAGCTTAGCCCGGCTAGCGGGAGGACTCCATACGCAGTATTTT. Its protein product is CASSLARLAGGLHTQYF.

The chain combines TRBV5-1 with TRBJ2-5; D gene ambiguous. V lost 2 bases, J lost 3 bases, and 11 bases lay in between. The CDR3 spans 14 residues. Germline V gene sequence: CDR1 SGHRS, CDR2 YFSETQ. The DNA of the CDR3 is TGCGCCAGCAGCTTAGGACGCCAGAAAGAGACCCAGTACTTC. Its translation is CASSLGRQKETQYF.

The CDR3 nucleotides are TGTGCCACCAGTGTTAACGCCCATAAAACAGGGAGCTCCTACAATGAGCAGTTCTTC. Protein product: CATSVNAHKTGSSYNEQFF. The chain joins TRBV24-1 to TRBJ2-1; D possibly corresponds to TRBD1 (6 bases). Per the germline V gene, CDR1 is KGHDR and CDR2 is SFDVKD. The CDR3 spans 19 residues. V lost 5 bases and J 0 bases, leaving 22 bases between the germline ends.

The CDR3: CSGGDAKNTGELFF. Written as DNA, the CDR3 is TGCAGCGGGGGGGATGCAAAGAACACCGGGGAGCTGTTTTTT. The chain employs TRBV29-1 and TRBJ2-2; a weak D match, TRBD2 (6 bases). Germline V gene data show CDR1 as SQVTM and CDR2 as ANQGSEA. Trimming left V 7 bases short and J 1 base short, with 13 bases between. The CDR3 length is 14 residues.

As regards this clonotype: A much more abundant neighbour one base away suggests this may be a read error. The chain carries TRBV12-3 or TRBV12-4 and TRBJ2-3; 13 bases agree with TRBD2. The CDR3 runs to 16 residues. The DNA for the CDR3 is TGTGCCGGCAGTTTCGGCCTACTAGCGGGGGGGGATACGCAGTATTTT. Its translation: CAGSFGLLAGGDTQYF.

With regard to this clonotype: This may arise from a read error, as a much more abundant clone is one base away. The CDR3 sequence is CASSPREGLQETQYF. CDR3 bases: TGCGCCAGCAGCCCTAGGGAGGGCCTCCAAGAGACCCAGTACTTC. The chain has TRBV5-1 and TRBJ2-5, with 7 positions matching TRBD2. The CDR3 sequence is 15 residues long. The germline V gene has CDR1 SGHRS and CDR2 YFSETQ. V shed 4 bases, J shed 1 base, and the junction held 7 bases outside the gene matches.